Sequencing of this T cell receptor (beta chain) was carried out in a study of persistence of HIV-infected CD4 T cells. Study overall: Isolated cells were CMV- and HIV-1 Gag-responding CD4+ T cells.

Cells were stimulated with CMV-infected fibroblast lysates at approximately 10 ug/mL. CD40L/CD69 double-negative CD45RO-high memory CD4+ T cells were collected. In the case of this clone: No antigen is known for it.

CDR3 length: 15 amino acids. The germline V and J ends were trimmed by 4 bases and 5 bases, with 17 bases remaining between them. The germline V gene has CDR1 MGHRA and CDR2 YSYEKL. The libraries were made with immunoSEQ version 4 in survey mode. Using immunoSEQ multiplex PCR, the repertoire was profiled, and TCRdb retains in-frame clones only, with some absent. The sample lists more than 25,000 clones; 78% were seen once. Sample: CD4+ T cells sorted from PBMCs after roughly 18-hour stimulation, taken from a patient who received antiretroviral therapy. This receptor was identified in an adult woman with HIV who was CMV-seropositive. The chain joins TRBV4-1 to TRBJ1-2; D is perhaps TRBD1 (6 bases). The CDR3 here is CASSPRQASPYGYTF. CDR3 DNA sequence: TGCGCCAGCAGCCCCCGACAGGCTAGTCCATATGGCTACACCTTC.